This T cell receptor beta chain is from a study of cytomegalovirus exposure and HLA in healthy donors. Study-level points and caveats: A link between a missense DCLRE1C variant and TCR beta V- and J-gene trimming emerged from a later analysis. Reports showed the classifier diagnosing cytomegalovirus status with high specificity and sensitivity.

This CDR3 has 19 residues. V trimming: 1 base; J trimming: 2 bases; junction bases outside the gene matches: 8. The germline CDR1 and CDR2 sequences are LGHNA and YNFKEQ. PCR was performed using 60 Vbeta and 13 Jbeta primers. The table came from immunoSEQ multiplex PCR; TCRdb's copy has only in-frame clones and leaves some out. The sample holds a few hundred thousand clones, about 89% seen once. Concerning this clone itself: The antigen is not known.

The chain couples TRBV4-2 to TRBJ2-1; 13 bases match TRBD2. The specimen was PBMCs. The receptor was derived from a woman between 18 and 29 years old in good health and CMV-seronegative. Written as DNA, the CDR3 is TGTGCCAGCAGCCAAGGACTAGCGGGAGGACCGGAGGCCTACAATGAGCAGTTCTTC. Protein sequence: CASSQGLAGGPEAYNEQFF.